What follows are 11 T cell receptor beta chains derived from one specimen sequenced in a study of T cell responses to AZD1222 COVID-19 vaccine (dated by TCRdb to the early 2020s). Reading the label with the study, this specimen's time point is: baseline before first vaccination. The method was the immunoSEQ multiplex PCR assay. TCRdb obtained this table from immuneACCESS and retained in-frame rearrangements with V and J assigned. These tables miss some clones; where compared with another copy, unresolved V genes account for less than half of the shortfall, and the remainder is unexplained. In all, the sample holds 100,000 to 140,000 clones, and under 95% of those were seen once. The ten largest clonotypes hold 20% to 25% of the sample. The sequencing here drew on peripheral blood, taken on day 0 of AZD1222 vaccination. The receptors derive from an adult in good health.

The chain employs TRBV9 and TRBJ1-3; TRBD1 aligns across 8 bases. The CDR3 runs 18 residues. With V trimmed by 1 base and J by 0 bases, 9 bases remained unmatched. Germline CDR1 and CDR2: SGDLS and YYNGEE. The CDR3 sequence: CASSVSDTGGYSGNTIYF. The CDR3 DNA follows: TGTGCCAGCAGCGTATCGGATACAGGGGGATACTCTGGAAACACCATATATTTT. Variable domain in full (rest from reference TRBV9 and TRBJ1-3): DSGVTQTPKHLITATGQRVTLRCSPRSGDLSVYWYQQSLDQGLQFLIQYYNGEERAKGNILERFSAQQFPDLHSELNLSSLELGDSALYFCASSVSDTGGYSGNTIYFGEGSWLTVV.

The CDR3 sequence: CASSGRTGGTDTQYF. The CDR3 DNA reads as TGTGCCAGCAGTGGGCGGACTGGGGGCACAGATACGCAGTATTTT. V gene TRBV2 combines with J gene TRBJ2-3, with D maybe TRBD2 (5 bases). V lost 4 bases and J 1 base, leaving 12 bases between the germline ends. The length of the CDR3 is 15 residues. The germline V gene encodes CDR1 SNHLY and CDR2 FYNNEI. Filled out from reference TRBV2 and TRBJ2-3, the complete variable domain reads EPEVTQTPSHQVTQMGQEVILRCVPISNHLYFYWYRQILGQKVEFLVSFYNNEISEKSEIFDDQFSVERPDGSNFTLKIRSTKLEDSAMYFCASSGRTGGTDTQYFGPGTRLTVL.

This chain links TRBV2 with TRBJ1-1; 9 bases match TRBD1. Trimming cost V 10 bases and J 4 bases; bases outside gene matches: 10. The CDR3 spans 14 residues. Looked up from germline, CDR1 is SNHLY and CDR2 is FYNNEI. Here the CDR3 reads CATQYGQGTTEAFF. CDR3 bases: TGTGCCACCCAATACGGACAGGGGACCACTGAAGCTTTCTTT. The entire variable domain, with the rest obtained from reference TRBV2 and TRBJ1-1, is as follows: EPEVTQTPSHQVTQMGQEVILRCVPISNHLYFYWYRQILGQKVEFLVSFYNNEISEKSEIFDDQFSVERPDGSNFTLKIRSTKLEDSAMYFCATQYGQGTTEAFFGQGTRLTVV.

This chain joins TRBV6-5 and TRBJ2-7; TRBD1 matches at 9 bases. Looked up from germline, CDR1 is MNHEY and CDR2 is SVGAGI. The CDR3 covers 12 residues. V was pared by 6 bases and J by 5 bases, with 2 bases of the junction left unmatched. Here the CDR3 DNA reads TGTGCCAGCAGCCGGACAGGGGACGAGCAGTACTTC. Encoded protein: CASSRTGDEQYF.

This chain links TRBV6-2 or TRBV6-3 with TRBJ1-5; tentative D call: TRBD1 (5 bases). The CDR3 is 13 residues long. Germline V gene lookup returns CDR1 MNHEY and CDR2 SVGEGT. V lost 4 bases to trimming and J lost 9 bases, with 13 bases between them. The CDR3 is CASSSGTVGPQHF. The CDR3 DNA follows: TGTGCCAGCAGTTCCGGGACGGTCGGGCCCCAGCATTTT.

The chain employs TRBV6-1 and TRBJ1-5, with D unresolved. With 2 bases removed from V and 3 bases from J, the gap between germline ends came to 5 bases. Germline V gives CDR1 MNHNS, CDR2 SASEGT. CDR3 length: 13 residues. This CDR3 is CASSEHFNQPQHF. DNA for the CDR3: TGTGCCAGCAGTGAACATTTCAATCAGCCCCAGCATTTT.

The chain couples TRBV5-4 to TRBJ2-3; 14 bases are shared with TRBD2. Germline V gives CDR1 SGHNT, CDR2 YYREEE (reference sequence). After removal of 4 bases from V and 1 base from J, the junction contained 2 bases not matched to a gene. The CDR3 contains 16 residues. CDR3 amino acids: CASSGLAGGRTDTQYF. CDR3 sequence (DNA): TGTGCCAGCAGCGGACTAGCGGGGGGTCGCACAGATACGCAGTATTTT.

The chain uses TRBV18 and TRBJ1-5; no definite D call. The V gene lost 3 bases and the J gene lost 6 bases, with 12 bases spanning the gap. The CDR3 consists of 14 residues. Germline CDR1 KGHSH, CDR2 LQKENI. The CDR3 sequence is CASSPSRESQPQHF. The DNA for the CDR3 is TGTGCCAGCTCACCTTCTAGGGAGAGTCAGCCCCAGCATTTT.

To note about this clone: Additional DNA sequences in this sample encode the identical CDR3. CDR3 DNA sequence: TGCGCCAGCAGCGAGGACAGGGCAAACTATGGCTACACCTTC. Protein sequence: CASSEDRANYGYTF. The chain joins TRBV5-1 to TRBJ1-2; 8 positions agree with TRBD1. Germline lookup yields CDR1 SGHRS and CDR2 YFSETQ. The CDR3 runs 14 residues. J was trimmed by 2 bases and V by 4 bases; bases with no gene match: 4.

The chain is built from TRBV6-1 and TRBJ2-3; 14 nucleotides line up with TRBD2. This CDR3 has 18 amino acids. The V and J ends lost 2 bases and 5 bases, in that order; junction bases with no gene match: 9. Germline CDR1 is MNHNS and CDR2 is SASEGT. CDR3: CASSELRLAGGMRDTQYF. The CDR3 DNA sequence: TGTGCCAGCAGTGAACTTCGACTAGCGGGGGGGATGAGAGATACGCAGTATTTT.

This sequence joins TRBV19 and TRBJ2-2, with 15 positions matching TRBD2. This CDR3 is 16 amino acids long. J was trimmed by 6 bases and V by 5 bases; bases with no gene match: 4. Per germline, CDR1 LNHDA and CDR2 SQIVND (reference sequence). The CDR3 nucleotides are TGTGCCAGTAGTTCCCGGACTAGCGGGGGGGCCGGGGAGCTGTTTTTT. It codes for CASSSRTSGGAGELFF.